This T cell receptor (beta chain) was recovered during a study of T cell repertoires in cytomegalovirus infection. Regarding this clonotype: Its target is not known.

Study-wide results and limits: Dominating the ex vivo response were TCR beta clonotypes that were CMV-specific and HLA-C-restricted.

From the reads, TCRdb called clonotypes with MiXCR, one entry per CDR3 protein. The sample carries approximately 910,000 distinct CDR3 sequences, approximately 30% recorded once. Trimming removed 3 bases from V and 7 bases from J; junction bases left unmatched: 6. The CDR3 totals 15 residues. The germline V gene encodes CDR1 PRHDT and CDR2 FYEKMQ (reference sequence). The TCR comes from a human donor in good health (CMV status not recorded). Some clones in this sample may be carry-over from other donors' samples. Source: cultured CD8+ T cells from PBMCs, taken from culture after CMV antigen stimulation. V gene TRBV13 combines with J gene TRBJ2-7; TRBD2 matches 13 bases. This chain's CDR3 is CASSFTSGGVREQYF. The CDR3 nucleotides are TGTGCCAGCAGCTTCACTAGCGGGGGGGTGCGGGAGCAGTACTTC.